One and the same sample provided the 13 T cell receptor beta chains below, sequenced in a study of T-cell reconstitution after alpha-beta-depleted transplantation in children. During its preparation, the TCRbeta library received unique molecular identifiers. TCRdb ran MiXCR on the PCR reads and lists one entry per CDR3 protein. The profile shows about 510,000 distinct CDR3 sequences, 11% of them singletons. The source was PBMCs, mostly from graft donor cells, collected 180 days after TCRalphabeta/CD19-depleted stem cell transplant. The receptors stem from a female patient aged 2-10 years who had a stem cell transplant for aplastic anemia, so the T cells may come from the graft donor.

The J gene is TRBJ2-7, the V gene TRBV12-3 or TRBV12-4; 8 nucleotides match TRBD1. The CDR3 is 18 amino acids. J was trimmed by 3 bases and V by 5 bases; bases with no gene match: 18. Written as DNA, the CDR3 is TGTGCCAGCAGTGTTAACGGAATCCGGGACAGGTTCTTCTACGAGCAGTACTTC. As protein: CASSVNGIRDRFFYEQYF.

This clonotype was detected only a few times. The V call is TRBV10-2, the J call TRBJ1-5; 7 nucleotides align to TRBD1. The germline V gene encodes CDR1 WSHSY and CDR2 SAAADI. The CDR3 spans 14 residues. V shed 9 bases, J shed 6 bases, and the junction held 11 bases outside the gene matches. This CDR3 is CASDQGGIRQPQHF. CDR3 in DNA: TGCGCCAGTGATCAGGGGGGAATTCGTCAGCCCCAGCATTTT.

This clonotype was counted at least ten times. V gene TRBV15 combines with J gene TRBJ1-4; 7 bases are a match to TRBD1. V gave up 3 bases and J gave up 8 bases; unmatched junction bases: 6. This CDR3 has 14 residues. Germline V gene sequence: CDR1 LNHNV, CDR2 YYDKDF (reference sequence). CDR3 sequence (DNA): TGTGCCACCAGCAGGGACAGGAATGGAGAAAAACTGTTTTTT. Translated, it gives CATSRDRNGEKLFF.

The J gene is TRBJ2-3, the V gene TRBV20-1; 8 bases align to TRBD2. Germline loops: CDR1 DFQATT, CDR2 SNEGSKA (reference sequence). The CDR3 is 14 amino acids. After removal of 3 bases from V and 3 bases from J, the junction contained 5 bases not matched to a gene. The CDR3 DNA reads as TGCAGTGCTAGTTGGGCGGGAGGAACAGATACGCAGTATTTT. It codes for CSASWAGGTDTQYF.

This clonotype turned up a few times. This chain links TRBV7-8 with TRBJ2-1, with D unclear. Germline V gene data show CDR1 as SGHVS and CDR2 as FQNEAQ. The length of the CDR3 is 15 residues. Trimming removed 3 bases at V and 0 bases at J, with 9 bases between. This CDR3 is CASSFYVSSYNEQFF. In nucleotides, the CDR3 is TGTGCCAGCAGCTTTTACGTCAGCTCCTACAATGAGCAGTTCTTC.

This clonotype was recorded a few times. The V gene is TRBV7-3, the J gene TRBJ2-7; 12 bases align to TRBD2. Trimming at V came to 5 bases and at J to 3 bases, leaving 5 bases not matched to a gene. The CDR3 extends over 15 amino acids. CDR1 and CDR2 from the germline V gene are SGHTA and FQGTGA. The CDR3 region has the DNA TGTGCCAGCAGCCCTAGCGGGAGGGCGGACTACGAGCAGTACTTC. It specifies CASSPSGRADYEQYF.

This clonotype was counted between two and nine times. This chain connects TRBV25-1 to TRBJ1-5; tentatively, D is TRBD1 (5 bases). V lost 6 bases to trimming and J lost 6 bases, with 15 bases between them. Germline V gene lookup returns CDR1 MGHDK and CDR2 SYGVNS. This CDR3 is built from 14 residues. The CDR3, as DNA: TGTGCCAGCAGCCCCGGGGGGACTGCTCAGCCCCAGCATTTT. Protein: CASSPGGTAQPQHF.

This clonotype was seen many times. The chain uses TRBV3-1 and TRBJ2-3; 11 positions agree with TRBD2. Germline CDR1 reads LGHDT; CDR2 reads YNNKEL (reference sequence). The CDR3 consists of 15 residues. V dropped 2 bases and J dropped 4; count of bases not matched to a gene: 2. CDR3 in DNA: TGTGCCAGCAGCCAACTAGCGGGAGGAGCAGATACGCAGTATTTT. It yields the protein CASSQLAGGADTQYF.

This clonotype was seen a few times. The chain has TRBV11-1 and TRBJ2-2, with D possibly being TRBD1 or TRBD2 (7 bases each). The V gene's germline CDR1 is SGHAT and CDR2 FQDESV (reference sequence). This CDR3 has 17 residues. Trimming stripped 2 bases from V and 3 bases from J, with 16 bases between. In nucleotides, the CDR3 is TGTGCCAGCAGCTTAAGGCGGGGAGGGGGCGACACCGGGGAGCTGTTTTTT. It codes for CASSLRRGGGDTGELFF.

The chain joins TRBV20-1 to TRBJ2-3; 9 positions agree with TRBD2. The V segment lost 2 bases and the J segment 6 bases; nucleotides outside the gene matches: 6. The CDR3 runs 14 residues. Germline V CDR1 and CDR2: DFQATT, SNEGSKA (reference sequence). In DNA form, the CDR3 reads TGCAGTGCTAGATATGGGACTAGCTCCGATACGCAGTATTTT. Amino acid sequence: CSARYGTSSDTQYF.

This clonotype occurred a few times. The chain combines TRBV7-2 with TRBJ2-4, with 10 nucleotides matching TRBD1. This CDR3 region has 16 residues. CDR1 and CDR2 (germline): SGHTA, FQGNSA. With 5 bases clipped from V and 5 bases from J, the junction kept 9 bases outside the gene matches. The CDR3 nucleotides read TGTGCCAGCAGCCGACAAGGGACAGGGGCCCAAAACATTCAGTACTTC. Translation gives CASSRQGTGAQNIQYF.

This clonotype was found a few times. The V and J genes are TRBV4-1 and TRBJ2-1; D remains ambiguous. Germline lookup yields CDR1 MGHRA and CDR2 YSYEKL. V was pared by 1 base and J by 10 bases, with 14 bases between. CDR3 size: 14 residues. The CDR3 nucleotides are TGCGCCAGCAGCCAAGTACTTGGCCCAGCGGAGCAGTTCTTC. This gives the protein CASSQVLGPAEQFF.

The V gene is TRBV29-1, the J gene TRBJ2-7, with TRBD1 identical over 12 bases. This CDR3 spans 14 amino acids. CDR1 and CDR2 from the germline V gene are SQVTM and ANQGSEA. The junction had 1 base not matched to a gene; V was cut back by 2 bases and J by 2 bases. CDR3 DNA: TGCAGCGTTGAATGGGACAGGGGGCCCTACGAGCAGTACTTC. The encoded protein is CSVEWDRGPYEQYF.